The 5 T cell receptor beta chains in this list originate from one sample, sequenced in a study of identical twins. Using its own MiXCR run on the 5' RACE reads, TCRdb lists one record per CDR3 protein. The sample has roughly 1,500,000 distinct CDR3 sequences; less than 40% are singletons. Sequenced input: cord blood. All receptors derive from a newborn girl in good health.

This chain links TRBV10-3 with TRBJ2-3; possibly TRBD2 for D (6 bases). V was cut by 6 bases and J by 1 base, with 11 bases left in between. Germline V gene sequence: CDR1 ENHRY, CDR2 SYGVKD. The CDR3 has 14 residues. The CDR3 region is CAISRDWGTDTQYF. The CDR3 DNA follows: TGTGCCATCAGCCGGGACTGGGGCACAGATACGCAGTATTTT.

This rearrangement joins TRBV20-1 to TRBJ1-6; D remains unclear. Trimming removed 3 bases from V and 7 bases from J, with 16 bases in between. The CDR3 is 15 amino acids. Germline lookup yields CDR1 DFQATT and CDR2 SNEGSKA (reference sequence). The CDR3 region is CSASSALKANSPLHF. The CDR3 nucleotides read TGCAGTGCTAGTTCGGCACTTAAGGCCAATTCACCCCTCCACTTT.

This clonotype was counted only a few times. J is TRBJ2-1 and V is TRBV5-1, with TRBD2 matching 9 bases. CDR1 SGHRS and CDR2 YFSETQ come from the germline V gene. The V segment lost 3 bases and the J segment 6 bases; nucleotides outside the gene matches: 7. The CDR3 is made up of 15 amino acids. CDR3 region: CASSWRGGHTNEQFF. CDR3 sequence (DNA): TGCGCCAGCAGCTGGCGGGGGGGCCACACCAATGAGCAGTTCTTC. Variable domain in full (rest from reference TRBV5-1 and TRBJ2-1): KAGVTQTPRYLIKTRGQQVTLSCSPISGHRSVSWYQQTPGQGLQFLFEYFSETQRNKGNFPGRFSGRQFSNSRSEMNVSTLELGDSALYLCASSWRGGHTNEQFFGPGTRLTVL.

The chain links TRBV30 to TRBJ2-7, with a tentative D call TRBD2 (5 bases). Trimming shortened V by 3 bases and J by 3 bases, and 12 bases separated the two germline ends. Per germline, CDR1 GTSNPN and CDR2 SVGIG (reference sequence). There are 13 residues in the CDR3. The chain's CDR3 is CAWSAPGSYEQYF. Written as DNA, the CDR3 is TGTGCCTGGAGCGCCCCGGGGAGCTACGAGCAGTACTTC. Variable domain in full (rest from reference TRBV30 and TRBJ2-7): SQTIHQWPATLVQPVGSPLSLECTVEGTSNPNLYWYRQAAGRGLQLLFYSVGIGQISSEVPQNLSASRPQDRQFILSSKKLLLSDSGFYLCAWSAPGSYEQYFGPGTRLTVT.

There are a few counts of this clonotype. This chain connects TRBV11-3 to TRBJ2-7; TRBD2 agrees at 8 bases. This CDR3 has 14 residues. V lost 6 bases to trimming and J lost 6 bases; unmatched junction nucleotides: 10. Germline V gene lookup returns CDR1 SGHNT and CDR2 YENEEA. DNA of the CDR3: TGTGCCAGCAGTTCGAGCGGGAGTTTCGGCGAGCAGTACTTC. Its translation is CASSSSGSFGEQYF.